The 15 T cell receptor beta chains below were found in one sample sequenced in a study of T-cell memory formation after mild COVID-19 (dated by TCRdb to about 2021). The library was generated by 5' RACE. The instrument was an Illumina NovaSeq 6000. TCRdb itself trimmed the public reads at Q25 with fastp, ran MiXCR and retained productive beta chains. Duplicate CDR3 protein sequences are folded into a single record with the most common DNA and genes. The sample records fewer than 700,000 distinct CDR3 sequences, about 20% of which are singletons. In total, the top ten clones hold around 8.4% of the sample. The sample consisted of PBMCs or a T cell subset sorted from them (not recorded which). These receptors were obtained from an adult woman who had mild COVID-19 (a few samples of this study predate the infection). The sample titles of this study are shuffled in the database, so cell type and time point are left out; the donor was told from shared clones.

In its sample, this clonotype was seen a few times. This chain uses TRBV15 with TRBJ2-1; 8 positions agree with TRBD2. The CDR3 totals 16 residues. V was pared by 1 base and J by 4 bases, with 6 bases of the junction left unmatched. Germline loops: CDR1 LNHNV, CDR2 YYDKDF (reference sequence). Here the CDR3 reads CATSRGAGGQYNEQFF. In DNA form, the CDR3 reads TGTGCCACCAGCAGAGGCGCGGGAGGACAATACAATGAGCAGTTCTTC.

This clonotype came up a few times. The chain couples TRBV7-2 to TRBJ2-2, with 9 bases matching TRBD2. This CDR3 is built from 15 residues. Per the germline V gene, CDR1 is SGHTA and CDR2 is FQGNSA. With V trimmed by 1 base and J by 7 bases, 4 bases remained unmatched. Here the CDR3 reads CASSLVAGAGGELFF. The CDR3 DNA reads as TGTGCCAGCAGCTTAGTAGCGGGAGCTGGCGGGGAGCTGTTTTTT.

The gene calls are TRBV6-5 and TRBJ1-5, with 10 bases that match TRBD1. This CDR3 region has 17 residues. Germline trimming cut 6 bases from V and 3 bases from J; bases unmatched to any gene: 11. Germline values: CDR1 MNHEY, CDR2 SVGAGI. The CDR3 sequence: CASRRTGGPAANQPQHF. CDR3 coding DNA: TGTGCCAGCAGGAGGACAGGGGGTCCTGCGGCCAATCAGCCCCAGCATTTT.

The J gene is TRBJ2-7, the V gene TRBV6-2 or TRBV6-3; TRBD1 matches 10 bases. V dropped 6 bases and J dropped 0; count of bases not matched to a gene: 5. Germline CDR1 MNHEY, CDR2 SVGEGT. This CDR3 comprises 15 residues. CDR3 sequence reads: CASRTGTGASYEQYF. The CDR3, as DNA: TGTGCCAGCAGGACCGGGACAGGGGCCTCCTACGAGCAGTACTTC.

The rearrangement links TRBV12-3 or TRBV12-4 to TRBJ2-2, with no clear D. This CDR3 spans 13 amino acids. Between the trimmed V and J ends, which lost 5 bases and 9 bases, there was a span of 13 bases. The CDR3 nucleotides are TGTGCCAGCAGTGACGGCCAAGGGAGGGAGCTGTTTTTT. Amino acid sequence: CASSDGQGRELFF.

The sample holds a few counts of this clonotype. Here the CDR3 reads CAISGPTGEAFF. As DNA, the CDR3 is TGTGCCATCAGTGGGCCGACAGGGGAAGCTTTCTTT. V is TRBV10-3 and J is TRBJ1-1; 7 bases are shared with TRBD1. V lost 4 bases and J lost 8; bases outside the gene matches: 4. CDR1 is ENHRY, CDR2 SYGVKD, per germline. The CDR3 length is 12 residues.

This clonotype was observed a handful of times. CDR3 DNA: TGCGCCAGCAGCCAAGTAGTTGGTCGGGCCGGGGAGCTGTTTTTT. This sequence encodes CASSQVVGRAGELFF. The chain uses TRBV4-1 and TRBJ2-2; D unresolved. This CDR3 is 15 amino acids long. Trimming shortened V by 1 base and J by 6 bases, and 12 bases separated the two germline ends. The germline V gene encodes CDR1 MGHRA and CDR2 YSYEKL.

This clonotype has just a few counts. V usage is TRBV7-6 and J usage is TRBJ2-2; tentatively, D is TRBD1 or TRBD2 (5 bases each). V lost 5 bases and J 5 bases, leaving 12 bases between the germline ends. Germline V gene sequence: CDR1 SGHVS, CDR2 FNYEAQ. The CDR3 is 14 amino acids. CDR3 DNA sequence: TGTGCCAGCAGCCCGCCGGGACGGACCGGGGAGCTGTTTTTT. The encoded protein is CASSPPGRTGELFF.

This clonotype was detected ten times or more. A read error may produce the germline difference seen at one junction end. The V call is TRBV7-7, the J call TRBJ2-7, with 8 bases identical to TRBD2. The CDR3 sequence is 13 residues long. Looked up from germline, CDR1 is SSHAT and CDR2 is FNYEAQ (reference sequence). CDR3 residues: CASSAGTSYEQYF. DNA of the CDR3: TGTGCTAGCAGCGCCGGGACTAGCTACGAGCAGTACTTC.

The chain links TRBV6-6 to TRBJ1-5, with TRBD1 matching 7 bases. This CDR3 comprises 15 residues. Germline CDR1 is MNHNY and CDR2 is SVGAGI (reference sequence). The V gene end was trimmed by 6 bases and the J gene end by 6 bases; junction bases not matched to a gene: 11. DNA for the CDR3: TGTGCCAGCAGCCTAGACAGGGAGGTCAGTCAGCCCCAGCATTTT. Translating gives CASSLDREVSQPQHF.

The genes are TRBV4-3 and TRBJ2-2, with TRBD2 matching over 7 bases. The germline gives CDR1 LGHNA, CDR2 YSLEER. V lost 5 bases and J lost 2; bases outside the gene matches: 17. The CDR3 length is 19 residues. CDR3 coding DNA: TGCGCCAGCAGCAATACCCCCGGAGGCGGGAGCCTTAACACCGGGGAGCTGTTTTTT. Translating gives CASSNTPGGGSLNTGELFF.

This clonotype has more than one count but fewer than ten. This chain uses TRBV21-1 with TRBJ2-7; the D call TRBD1 from the table was never checked on the DNA. TRBV21-1 is a pseudogene. CDR3 length equals 17 residues. The CDR3 coding sequence is TGTGCCAGCAGCAAAGGGGTATTCGGGACCGTGGCCTACGAGCAGTACTTC. Protein: CASSKGVFGTVAYEQYF.

The table lists this clonotype with a few counts. J is TRBJ1-3 and V is TRBV7-2; D is unclear. Between the trimmed V and J ends, which lost 5 bases and 2 bases, there was a span of 10 bases. This CDR3 has 14 residues. Germline loops: CDR1 SGHTA, CDR2 FQGNSA. The CDR3 region has the DNA TGTGCCAGCAGCATGGGGTTTACTGGAAACACCATATATTTT. Protein sequence: CASSMGFTGNTIYF.

The chain has TRBV6-2 or TRBV6-3 and TRBJ2-7; TRBD2 is a possible D gene (6 bases). Germline V CDR1 and CDR2: MNHEY, SVGEGT. The CDR3 is 15 residues long. The V gene lost 4 bases and the J gene lost 3 bases, with 16 bases spanning the gap. The CDR3 sequence: CASSSPGSSRYEQYF. The CDR3 DNA sequence: TGTGCCAGCAGTTCTCCCGGGAGCAGTCGCTACGAGCAGTACTTC.

This clonotype was counted once. The chain employs TRBV5-1 and TRBJ1-6; the match to TRBD1 covers 7 bases. The CDR3 consists of 14 residues. Germline V gene lookup returns CDR1 SGHRS and CDR2 YFSETQ. Trimming took 4 bases from V and 9 from J; bases not matched to a gene: 7. CDR3 in amino acids: CASSEQGSGSPLHF. CDR3 nucleotides: TGCGCCAGCAGCGAACAGGGGTCGGGTTCACCCCTCCACTTT. The variable domain in full, with the rest retrieved from reference TRBV5-1 and TRBJ1-6, is KAGVTQTPRYLIKTRGQQVTLSCSPISGHRSVSWYQQTPGQGLQFLFEYFSETQRNKGNFPGRFSGRQFSNSRSEMNVSTLELGDSALYLCASSEQGSGSPLHFGNGTRLTVT.